One sample yielded the 5 T cell receptor beta chains listed below, sequenced in a study of T cell responses to AZD1222 COVID-19 vaccine. Assay used: immunoSEQ multiplex PCR; TCRdb lists only in-frame clones, some missing. The table includes roughly 200,000 clones, about 94% detected once. The sample in question was peripheral blood, obtained 28 days after the second dose of the MenACWY control vaccine. These receptors came from an adult who received the MenACWY meningococcal vaccine as a control.

The CDR3 loop reads CASSRLAGEYNEQFF. CDR3 nucleotides: TGTGCCAGCAGCAGACTAGCGGGAGAATACAATGAGCAGTTCTTC. The chain has TRBV7-2 and TRBJ2-1; 12 nucleotides line up with TRBD2. Germline V gene sequence: CDR1 SGHTA, CDR2 FQGNSA. V was clipped by 5 bases and J by 4 bases; unmatched bases: 3. The CDR3 runs to 15 residues.

The V gene is TRBV5-1, the J gene TRBJ2-3, with a possible D match to TRBD2 (5 bases). Germline lookup yields CDR1 SGHRS and CDR2 YFSETQ. The CDR3 spans 14 residues. The V end was cut by 3 bases, the J end by 4 bases, with 12 bases between. The CDR3 sequence: CASSSGVAADTQYF. As DNA, the CDR3 is TGCGCCAGCAGCTCCGGGGTCGCGGCAGATACGCAGTATTTT. Together with reference TRBV5-1 and TRBJ2-3, the CDR3 gives the full variable domain: KAGVTQTPRYLIKTRGQQVTLSCSPISGHRSVSWYQQTPGQGLQFLFEYFSETQRNKGNFPGRFSGRQFSNSRSEMNVSTLELGDSALYLCASSSGVAADTQYFGPGTRLTVL.

The chain carries TRBV27 and TRBJ2-2, with D perhaps TRBD1 (5 bases). The CDR3 has 16 residues. V gave up 0 bases and J gave up 7 bases, with 15 bases separating them. Per the germline V gene, CDR1 is MNHEY and CDR2 is SMNVEV (reference sequence). The CDR3 nucleotides read TGTGCCAGCAGTTTATCGTCGTTAGGGGATGGCGGGGAGCTGTTTTTT. It encodes CASSLSSLGDGGELFF.

The J gene is TRBJ1-6, the V gene TRBV9; D is possibly TRBD1 (6 bases). Germline CDR1 reads SGDLS; CDR2 reads YYNGEE. The V and J ends lost 5 bases and 9 bases respectively, with 15 bases between them. CDR3 length: 14 residues. The CDR3 region is CASSETGMLSPLHF. The CDR3, as DNA: TGTGCCAGCAGTGAAACAGGGATGCTTTCACCCCTCCACTTT.

Only a few counts were recorded for this clone. The chain is built from TRBV7-3 and TRBJ2-3; D not certain. Trimming took 0 bases from V and 6 from J, leaving 7 bases between them. The CDR3 spans 13 residues. Germline V gives CDR1 SGHTA, CDR2 FQGTGA. This CDR3 reads CASSLTQKDTQYF. Here the CDR3 DNA reads TGTGCCAGCAGCTTAACGCAGAAGGATACGCAGTATTTT.